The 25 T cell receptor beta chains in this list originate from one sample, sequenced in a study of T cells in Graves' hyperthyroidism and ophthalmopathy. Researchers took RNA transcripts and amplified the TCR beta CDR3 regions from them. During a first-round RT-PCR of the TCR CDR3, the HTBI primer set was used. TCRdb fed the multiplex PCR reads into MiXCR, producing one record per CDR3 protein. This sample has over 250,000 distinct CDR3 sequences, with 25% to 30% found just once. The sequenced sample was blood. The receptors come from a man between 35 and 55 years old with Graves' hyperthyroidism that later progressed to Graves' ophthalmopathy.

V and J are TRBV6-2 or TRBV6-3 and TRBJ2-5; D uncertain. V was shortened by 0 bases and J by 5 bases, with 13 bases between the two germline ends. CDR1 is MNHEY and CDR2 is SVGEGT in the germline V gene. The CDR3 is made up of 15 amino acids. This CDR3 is CASSYSSQSRETQYF. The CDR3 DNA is TGTGCCAGCAGTTACTCTTCGCAGTCGCGGGAGACCCAGTACTTC.

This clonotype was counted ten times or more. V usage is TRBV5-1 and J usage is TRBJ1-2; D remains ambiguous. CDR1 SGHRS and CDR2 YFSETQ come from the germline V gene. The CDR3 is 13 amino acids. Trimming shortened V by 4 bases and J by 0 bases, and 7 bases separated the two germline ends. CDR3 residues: CASSTAANYGYTF. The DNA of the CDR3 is TGCGCCAGCAGCACGGCAGCTAACTATGGCTACACCTTC.

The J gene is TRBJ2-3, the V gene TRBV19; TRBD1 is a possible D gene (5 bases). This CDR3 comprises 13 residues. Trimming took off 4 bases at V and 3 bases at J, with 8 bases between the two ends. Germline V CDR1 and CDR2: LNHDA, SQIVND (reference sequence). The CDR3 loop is CASSTGFTDTQYF. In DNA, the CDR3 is TGTGCCAGTAGTACAGGGTTTACAGATACGCAGTATTTT. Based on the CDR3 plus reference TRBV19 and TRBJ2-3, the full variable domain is DGGITQSPKYLFRKEGQNVTLSCEQNLNHDAMYWYRQDPGQGLRLIYYSQIVNDFQKGDIAEGYSVSREKKESFPLTVTSAQKNPTAFYLCASSTGFTDTQYFGPGTRLTVL.

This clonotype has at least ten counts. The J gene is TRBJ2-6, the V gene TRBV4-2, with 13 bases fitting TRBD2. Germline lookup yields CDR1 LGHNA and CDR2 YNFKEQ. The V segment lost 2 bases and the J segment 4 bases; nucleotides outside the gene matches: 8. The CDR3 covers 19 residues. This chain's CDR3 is CASSQQTSGRSGGANVLTF. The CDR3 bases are TGTGCCAGCAGCCAACAGACTAGCGGGAGGTCTGGGGGGGCCAACGTCCTGACTTTC.

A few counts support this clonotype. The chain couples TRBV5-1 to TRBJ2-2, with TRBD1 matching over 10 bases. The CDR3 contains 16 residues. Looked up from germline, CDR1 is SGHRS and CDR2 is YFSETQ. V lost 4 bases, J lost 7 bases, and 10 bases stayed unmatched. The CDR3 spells CASSVTGTGVYGELFF. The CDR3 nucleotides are TGCGCCAGCAGCGTAACCGGGACAGGGGTTTACGGGGAGCTGTTTTTT.

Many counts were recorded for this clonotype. CDR3 coding DNA: TGTGCCAGCAGCTTCGACAGGGCGCTCGAAGCTTTCTTT. It encodes CASSFDRALEAFF. J is TRBJ1-1 and V is TRBV7-8; 7 bases map to TRBD1. The CDR3 extends over 13 amino acids. Per the germline V gene, CDR1 is SGHVS and CDR2 is FQNEAQ. Losses at the gene ends were 3 bases for V and 8 bases for J; bases not matched to a gene: 6.

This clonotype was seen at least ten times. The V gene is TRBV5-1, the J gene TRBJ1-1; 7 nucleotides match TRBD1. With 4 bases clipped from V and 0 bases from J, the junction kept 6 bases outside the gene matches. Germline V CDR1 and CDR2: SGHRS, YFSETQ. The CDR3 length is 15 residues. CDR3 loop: CASSPVGQLNTEAFF. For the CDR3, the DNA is TGCGCCAGCAGCCCGGTGGGACAGCTGAACACTGAAGCTTTCTTT.

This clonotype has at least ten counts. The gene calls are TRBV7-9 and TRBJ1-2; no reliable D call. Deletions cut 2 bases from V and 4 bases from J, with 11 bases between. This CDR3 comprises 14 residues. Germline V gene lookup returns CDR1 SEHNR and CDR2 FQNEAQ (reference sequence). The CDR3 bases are TGTGCCAGCAGCTTACAGGAGCTTTCCTATGGCTACACCTTC. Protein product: CASSLQELSYGYTF.

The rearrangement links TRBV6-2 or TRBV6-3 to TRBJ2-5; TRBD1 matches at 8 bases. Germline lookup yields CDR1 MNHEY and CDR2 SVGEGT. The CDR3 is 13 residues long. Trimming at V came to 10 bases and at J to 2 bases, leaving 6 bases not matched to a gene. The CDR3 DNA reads TGTGCCACCGCCGGACAGGGACAAGAGACCCAGTACTTC. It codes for CATAGQGQETQYF.

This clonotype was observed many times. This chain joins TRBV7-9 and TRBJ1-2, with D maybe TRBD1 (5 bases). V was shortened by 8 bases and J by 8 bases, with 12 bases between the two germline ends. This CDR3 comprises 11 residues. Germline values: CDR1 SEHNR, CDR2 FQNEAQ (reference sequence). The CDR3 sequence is CASLGPVGYTF. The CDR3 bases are TGTGCCAGCCTGGGACCAGTCGGCTACACCTTC.

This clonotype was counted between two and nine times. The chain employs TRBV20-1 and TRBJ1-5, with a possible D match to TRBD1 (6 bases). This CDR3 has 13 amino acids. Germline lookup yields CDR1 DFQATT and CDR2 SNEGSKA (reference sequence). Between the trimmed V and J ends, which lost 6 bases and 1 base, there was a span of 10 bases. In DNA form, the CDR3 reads TGCAGTGCGACGGACAGAAGCAATCAGCCCCAGCATTTT. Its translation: CSATDRSNQPQHF.

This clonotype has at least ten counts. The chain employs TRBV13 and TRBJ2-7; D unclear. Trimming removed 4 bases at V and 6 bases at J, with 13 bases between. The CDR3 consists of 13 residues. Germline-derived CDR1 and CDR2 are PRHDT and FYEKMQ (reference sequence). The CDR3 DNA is TGTGCCAGCAGCTCCAGAAGAGGTACCGAGCAGTACTTC. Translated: CASSSRRGTEQYF.

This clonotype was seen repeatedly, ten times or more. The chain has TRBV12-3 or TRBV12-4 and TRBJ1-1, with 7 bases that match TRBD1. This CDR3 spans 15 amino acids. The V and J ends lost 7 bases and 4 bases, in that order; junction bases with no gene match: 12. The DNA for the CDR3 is TGTGCCAGCACTCCCAGACAGGGTAGGTGCACTGAAGCTTTCTTT. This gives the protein CASTPRQGRCTEAFF.

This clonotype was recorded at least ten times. This chain's CDR3 is CASSPPGHQETQYF. The CDR3 DNA reads as TGTGCCAGCAGCCCGCCCGGCCACCAAGAGACCCAGTACTTC. V is TRBV7-9 and J is TRBJ2-5; D remains unclear. Per germline, CDR1 SEHNR and CDR2 FQNEAQ (reference sequence). Trimming took 5 bases from V and 0 from J, leaving 10 bases between them. CDR3 length: 14 amino acids.

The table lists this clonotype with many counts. CDR3 protein: CATVGLQSYEQYF. For the CDR3, the DNA is TGTGCCACGGTAGGACTTCAATCCTACGAGCAGTACTTC. The chain combines TRBV24-1 with TRBJ2-7, with a weak D call TRBD2 (5 bases). This CDR3 spans 13 amino acids. Germline lookup yields CDR1 KGHDR and CDR2 SFDVKD. Deletions cut 10 bases from V and 1 base from J, with 13 bases between.

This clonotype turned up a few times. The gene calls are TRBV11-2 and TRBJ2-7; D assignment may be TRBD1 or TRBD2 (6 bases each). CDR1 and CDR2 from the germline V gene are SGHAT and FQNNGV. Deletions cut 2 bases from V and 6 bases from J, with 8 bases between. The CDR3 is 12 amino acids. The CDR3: CASSLRGVEQYF. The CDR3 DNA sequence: TGTGCCAGCAGCTTAAGGGGGGTCGAGCAGTACTTC.

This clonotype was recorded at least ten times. CDR3 nucleotides: TGTGCCTCGGGTCGGGGGGCGCGGAACACTGAAGCTTTCTTT. Translating gives CASGRGARNTEAFF. The rearrangement links TRBV19 to TRBJ1-1, with D perhaps TRBD1 (6 bases). CDR3 size: 14 residues. The germline V gene encodes CDR1 LNHDA and CDR2 SQIVND (reference sequence). Trimming shortened V by 11 bases and J by 1 base, and 17 bases separated the two germline ends.

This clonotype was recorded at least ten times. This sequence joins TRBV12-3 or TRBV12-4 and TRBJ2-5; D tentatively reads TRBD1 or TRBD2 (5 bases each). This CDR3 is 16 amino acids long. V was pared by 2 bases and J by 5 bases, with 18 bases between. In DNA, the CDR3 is TGTGCCAGCAGTTTACAGCGGACACTAATAAGGGAGACCCAGTACTTC. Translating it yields CASSLQRTLIRETQYF.

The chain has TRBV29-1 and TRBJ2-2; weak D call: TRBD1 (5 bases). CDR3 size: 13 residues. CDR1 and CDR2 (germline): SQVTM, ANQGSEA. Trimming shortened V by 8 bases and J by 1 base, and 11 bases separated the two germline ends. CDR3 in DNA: TGCAGCTCCCTCACAGGGAACACCGGGGAGCTGTTTTTT. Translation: CSSLTGNTGELFF.

The CDR3 sequence: CSAETPMNTEAFF. For the CDR3, the DNA is TGCAGTGCTGAGACACCAATGAACACTGAAGCTTTCTTT. This chain joins TRBV20-1 and TRBJ1-1; unclear D gene. Per the germline V gene, CDR1 is DFQATT and CDR2 is SNEGSKA (reference sequence). The CDR3 has 13 amino acids. V lost 5 bases to trimming and J lost 0 bases, with 10 bases between them.

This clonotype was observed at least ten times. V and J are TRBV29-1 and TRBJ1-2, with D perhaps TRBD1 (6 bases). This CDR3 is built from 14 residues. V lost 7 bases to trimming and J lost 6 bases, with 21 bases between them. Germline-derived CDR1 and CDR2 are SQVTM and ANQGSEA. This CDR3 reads CSAEGVGQVDGYTF. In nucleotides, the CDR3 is TGCAGCGCTGAGGGTGTGGGACAAGTAGATGGCTACACCTTC.

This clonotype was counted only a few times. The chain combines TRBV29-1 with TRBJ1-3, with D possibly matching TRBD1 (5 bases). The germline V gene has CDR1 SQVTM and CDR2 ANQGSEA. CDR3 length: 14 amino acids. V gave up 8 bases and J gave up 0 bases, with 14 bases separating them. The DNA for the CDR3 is TGCAGCCTCTCCCGGGGCCTCTCTGGAAACACCATATATTTT. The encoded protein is CSLSRGLSGNTIYF.

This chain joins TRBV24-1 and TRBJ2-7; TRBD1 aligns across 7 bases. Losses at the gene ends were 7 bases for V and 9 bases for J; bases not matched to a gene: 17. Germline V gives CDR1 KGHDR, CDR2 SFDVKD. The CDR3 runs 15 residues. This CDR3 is CATSLAVTGWDLQYF. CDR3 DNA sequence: TGTGCCACCAGCCTCGCGGTGACAGGGTGGGATTTGCAGTACTTC.

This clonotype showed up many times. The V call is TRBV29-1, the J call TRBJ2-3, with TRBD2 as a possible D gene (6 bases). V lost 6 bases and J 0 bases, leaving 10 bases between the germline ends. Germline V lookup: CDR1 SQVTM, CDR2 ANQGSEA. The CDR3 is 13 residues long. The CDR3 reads CSVDSGSTDTQYF. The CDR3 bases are TGCAGCGTCGATAGCGGAAGCACAGATACGCAGTATTTT.

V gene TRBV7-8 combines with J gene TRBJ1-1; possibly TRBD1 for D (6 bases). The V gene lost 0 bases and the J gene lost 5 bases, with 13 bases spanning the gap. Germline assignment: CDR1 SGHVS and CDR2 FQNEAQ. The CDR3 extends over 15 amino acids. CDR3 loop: CASSLAEGGWTEAFF. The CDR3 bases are TGTGCCAGCAGCTTAGCGGAGGGGGGTTGGACTGAAGCTTTCTTT.